These 19 T cell receptor beta chains came from one sample sequenced in a study of T-cell memory formation after mild COVID-19. TCRdb re-analysed the 5' RACE reads in MiXCR, keeping a single row per CDR3 protein. The table lists approximately 450,000 distinct CDR3 sequences, 18% of them singletons. Source material: PBMCs or a T cell subset sorted from them (not recorded which). Every receptor here comes from an adult woman who had mild COVID-19 (a few samples of this study predate the infection). Cell type and time point are not known.

This clonotype was observed a few times. This sequence joins TRBV18 and TRBJ2-4, with D maybe TRBD1 (6 bases). CDR1 and CDR2 from the germline V gene are KGHSH and LQKENI. CDR3 length equals 13 residues. V was clipped by 6 bases and J by 12 bases, with 18 bases between them. CDR3 coding DNA: TGTGCCAGCTCTTTAGGGACAAATCCCGCTCAGTACTTC. This encodes CASSLGTNPAQYF.

The chain employs TRBV7-6 and TRBJ1-2; D perhaps matches TRBD1 (5 bases). CDR1 is SGHVS, CDR2 FNYEAQ, per germline. The CDR3 loop spans 15 amino acids. Trimming shortened V by 7 bases and J by 0 bases, and 15 bases separated the two germline ends. The CDR3 region has the DNA TGTGCCAGCACCTCTAACTCGGGGCCTAACTATGGCTACACCTTC. Translation gives CASTSNSGPNYGYTF.

The chain joins TRBV14 to TRBJ2-7; 7 bases are a match to TRBD1. CDR1 SGHDN and CDR2 FVKESK come from the germline V gene. With V trimmed by 6 bases and J by 3 bases, 17 bases remained unmatched. The CDR3 consists of 17 residues. CDR3 in DNA: TGTGCCAGCAGTTACAACGACCCTTGGCAGGGGGACTACGAGCAGTACTTC. This translates into CASSYNDPWQGDYEQYF. Full variable domain (rest looked up from reference TRBV14 and TRBJ2-7): EAGVTQFPSHSVIEKGQTVTLRCDPISGHDNLYWYRRVMGKEIKFLLHFVKESKQDESGMPNNRFLAERTGGTYSTLKVQPAELEDSGVYFCASSYNDPWQGDYEQYFGPGTRLTVT.

This sequence joins TRBV29-1 and TRBJ1-1; D possibly corresponds to TRBD1 (5 bases). Germline CDR1 and CDR2: SQVTM and ANQGSEA. V dropped 4 bases and J dropped 4 bases, with 19 bases sitting between them. CDR3 length: 15 amino acids. The CDR3 DNA sequence: TGCAGCGTTGTCTCTTGGGTTGAGGGGCGCACTGAAGCTTTCTTT. This encodes CSVVSWVEGRTEAFF.

The V gene is TRBV27, the J gene TRBJ2-1; a possible D gene is TRBD2 (6 bases). The V end lost 3 bases, the J end lost 4 bases, and 10 bases lay between the germline ends. Per the germline V gene, CDR1 is MNHEY and CDR2 is SMNVEV (reference sequence). This CDR3 contains 14 residues. The CDR3 reads CASSLEGWYNEQFF. The CDR3 nucleotides read TGTGCCAGCAGTTTGGAGGGGTGGTACAATGAGCAGTTCTTC.

The rearrangement joins TRBV25-1 to TRBJ2-7; D remains ambiguous. This CDR3 spans 13 amino acids. Germline V gives CDR1 MGHDK, CDR2 SYGVNS. V lost 3 bases to trimming and J lost 2 bases, with 8 bases between them. The CDR3 is CASSENSPYEQYF. CDR3 DNA sequence: TGTGCCAGCAGTGAGAACAGCCCCTACGAGCAGTACTTC.

The CDR3 loop is CASSPGLAVSSYNEQFF. The DNA for the CDR3 is TGTGCCAGCTCACCGGGACTAGCGGTCAGCTCCTACAATGAGCAGTTCTTC. The rearrangement uses TRBV18 and TRBJ2-1; 11 nucleotides agree with TRBD2. This CDR3 has 17 amino acids. J lost 0 bases, V lost 3 bases, and 4 bases had no gene match. Germline V gives CDR1 KGHSH, CDR2 LQKENI. Looking up the rest from reference TRBV18 and TRBJ2-1 gives the full variable domain: NAGVMQNPRHLVRRRGQEARLRCSPMKGHSHVYWYRQLPEEGLKFMVYLQKENIIDESGMPKERFSAEFPKEGPSILRIQQVVRGDSAAYFCASSPGLAVSSYNEQFFGPGTRLTVL.

The chain carries TRBV7-9 and TRBJ1-2; tentative D call: TRBD1 (5 bases). CDR3 size: 13 residues. V was clipped by 4 bases and J by 8 bases, with 14 bases between them. CDR1 is SEHNR, CDR2 FQNEAQ, per germline (reference sequence). Here the CDR3 DNA reads TGTGCCAGCAGCTCAGCGCCAGGGAGAGGCTACACCTTC. This codes for CASSSAPGRGYTF.

The chain joins TRBV4-1 to TRBJ2-5, with 7 nucleotides matching TRBD2. With V trimmed by 4 bases and J by 4 bases, 6 bases remained unmatched. CDR3 length equals 14 residues. CDR1 and CDR2 (germline): MGHRA, YSYEKL. The CDR3 is CASSPVGGAETQYF. The CDR3 nucleotides are TGCGCCAGCAGCCCCGTGGGAGGGGCAGAGACCCAGTACTTC.

The chain has TRBV12-3 or TRBV12-4 and TRBJ2-1, with 8 bases identical to TRBD1. This CDR3 has 14 residues. Unmatched junction bases numbered 5, after V lost 4 bases and J lost 6 bases. CDR3 sequence reads: CASSSRQGFNEQFF. The CDR3 bases are TGTGCCAGCAGTTCCAGACAGGGGTTCAATGAGCAGTTCTTC.

This clonotype was observed a handful of times. This chain uses TRBV7-2 with TRBJ2-7; 11 bases agree with TRBD1. V shed 5 bases, J shed 7 bases, and the junction held 13 bases outside the gene matches. Per germline, CDR1 SGHTA and CDR2 FQGNSA. The length of the CDR3 is 16 residues. This CDR3 reads CASSARRDRGLWEQYF. The DNA of the CDR3 is TGTGCCAGCAGCGCCCGCCGGGACAGGGGGTTGTGGGAGCAGTACTTC.

The chain carries TRBV5-4 and TRBJ2-3; a possible D gene is TRBD2 (6 bases). V was shortened by 4 bases and J by 6 bases, with 21 bases between the two germline ends. The CDR3 length is 16 residues. Germline lookup yields CDR1 SGHNT and CDR2 YYREEE (reference sequence). CDR3 residues: CASSNGPSDNVDTQYF. The CDR3 bases are TGTGCCAGCAGCAACGGTCCTAGCGACAACGTGGATACGCAGTATTTT.

There are a few counts of this clonotype. The chain employs TRBV29-1 and TRBJ1-1, with no clear D. Trimming stripped 4 bases from V and 4 bases from J, with 10 bases between. The germline V gene has CDR1 SQVTM and CDR2 ANQGSEA. CDR3 size: 12 residues. CDR3 coding DNA: TGCAGCGTTGCCACTCAGACCACTGAAGCTTTCTTT. Its translation: CSVATQTTEAFF.

This clonotype was seen only a few times. The chain has TRBV19 and TRBJ1-1, with 10 positions matching TRBD1. Germline CDR1 is LNHDA and CDR2 is SQIVND (reference sequence). V lost 7 bases and J lost 5; bases outside the gene matches: 10. CDR3 length equals 15 residues. The DNA for the CDR3 is TGTGCCAGTACCCCGTGGACAGGGGGTGGGACTGAAGCTTTCTTT. Protein: CASTPWTGGGTEAFF.

The gene calls are TRBV12-3 or TRBV12-4 and TRBJ1-2, with D perhaps TRBD1 (6 bases). V lost 4 bases and J 8 bases, leaving 11 bases between the germline ends. The CDR3 runs 12 residues. CDR3 residues: CASSWAGGGYTF. The CDR3 DNA sequence: TGTGCCAGCAGTTGGGCGGGGGGCGGCTACACCTTC.

V is TRBV10-3 and J is TRBJ1-2; 11 bases align to TRBD1. With 3 bases clipped from V and 5 bases from J, the junction kept 8 bases outside the gene matches. Germline V CDR1 and CDR2: ENHRY, SYGVKD. The CDR3 loop spans 16 amino acids. CDR3 residues: CAISDTGQGVRYGYTF. The CDR3 DNA is TGTGCCATCAGTGATACGGGACAGGGGGTTCGGTATGGCTACACCTTC.

The V call is TRBV27, the J call TRBJ1-2; 8 bases match TRBD1. From germline, CDR1 is MNHEY and CDR2 SMNVEV (reference sequence). This CDR3 spans 13 amino acids. With V trimmed by 5 bases and J by 5 bases, 4 bases remained unmatched. As DNA, the CDR3 is TGTGCCAGCAGTCCACAGGGGGTATATGGCTACACCTTC. Translation: CASSPQGVYGYTF.

The chain is built from TRBV7-3 and TRBJ2-6; 8 nucleotides align to TRBD1. V gave up 2 bases and J gave up 1 base; unmatched junction bases: 4. This CDR3 region has 17 residues. Germline CDR1 SGHTA, CDR2 FQGTGA. CDR3 amino acids: CASSLGRGQSGANVLTF. In DNA form, the CDR3 reads TGTGCCAGCAGCTTAGGCAGGGGGCAGTCTGGGGCCAACGTCCTGACTTTC.

This clonotype was recorded at least ten times. V is TRBV4-3 and J is TRBJ2-1, with 7 nucleotides matching TRBD1. With 1 base clipped from V and 3 bases from J, the junction kept 3 bases outside the gene matches. This CDR3 is built from 15 residues. Germline CDR1 LGHNA, CDR2 YSLEER. As DNA, the CDR3 is TGCGCCAGCAGCCAAGTGGGACAGAGCTACAATGAGCAGTTCTTC. As protein: CASSQVGQSYNEQFF.